This TCR beta chain was sequenced for a study of blood T cell repertoires in COVID-19. Across the study: The United States, Italy and Spain supplied acute and convalescent COVID-19 samples. The analysed material was cDNA or gDNA that came from T cells, B-cell-depleted T cells, or PBMCs.

TCRdb's copy holds only in-frame clones and misses some; the assay was immunoSEQ multiplex PCR. The sample carries approximately 160,000 clones, approximately 88% recorded once. The germline gives CDR1 SQVTM, CDR2 ANQGSEA. The V gene lost 6 bases and the J gene lost 3 bases, with 14 bases spanning the gap. CDR3 length equals 13 residues. The receptor comes from a woman older than 75 with active or convalescent COVID-19. This chain links TRBV29-1 with TRBJ1-2; D perhaps matches TRBD1 (6 bases). The specimen was peripheral blood. The CDR3 region is CSVRGSGYYGYTF. The CDR3 region has the DNA TGCAGCGTCAGGGGTTCAGGATACTATGGCTACACCTTC.